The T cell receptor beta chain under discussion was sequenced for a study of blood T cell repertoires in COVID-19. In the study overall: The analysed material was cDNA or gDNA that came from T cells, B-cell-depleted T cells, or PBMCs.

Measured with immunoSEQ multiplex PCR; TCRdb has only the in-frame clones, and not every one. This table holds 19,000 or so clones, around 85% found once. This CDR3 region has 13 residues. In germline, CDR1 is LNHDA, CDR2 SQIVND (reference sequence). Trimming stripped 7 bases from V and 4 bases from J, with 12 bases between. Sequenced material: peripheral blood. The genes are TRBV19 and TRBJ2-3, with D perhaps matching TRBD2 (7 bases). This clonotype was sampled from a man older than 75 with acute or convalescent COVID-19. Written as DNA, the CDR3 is TGTGCCAGTAAAGAGGGGGGGGCAGATACGCAGTATTTT. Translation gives CASKEGGADTQYF.